This record looks at one TCR beta chain sequence and its context. This record comes from a study of blood T cells in healthy people across ages. Sample-barcoded 5' priming and a J-beta primer mix drove a second PCR of about 6 to 11 cycles. TCRdb reanalysed the 5' RACE reads using MiXCR and keeps one entry per CDR3 protein. The sample shows over 700,000 distinct CDR3 sequences, approximately 55% of them seen only once. Germline V gives CDR1 LNHNV, CDR2 YYDKDF (reference sequence). Deletions cut 3 bases from V and 6 bases from J, with 15 bases between. The CDR3 runs 15 residues. The sequencing sample was made of blood. V usage is TRBV15 and J usage is TRBJ2-1; weak D call: TRBD1 (6 bases). This clonotype was obtained from a man aged 80 or over in good health. Here the CDR3 DNA reads TGTGCCACCAGCAGGGAGGACAGCTACGGCAATGAGCAGTTCTTC. Translated: CATSREDSYGNEQFF. The full variable domain, its missing parts supplied by reference TRBV15 and TRBJ2-1, is DAMVIQNPRYQVTQFGKPVTLSCSQTLNHNVMYWYQQKSSQAPKLLFHYYDKDFNNEADTPDNFQSRRPNTSFCFLDIRSPGLGDTAMYLCATSREDSYGNEQFFGPGTRLTVL.